This TCR beta chain was recovered during a study of beta chain features in type 1 diabetes. Findings and caveats of the study: Type 1 diabetes patients had TCRB CDR3s that were shorter (moderately but significantly so) in all four CD4+ subsets.

Points on this clone: Its antigen is undetermined.

Every isolated RNA sample was fully reverse transcribed, so sequencing captured expressed TCRB transcripts. Profiled with immunoSEQ multiplex PCR; TCRdb holds only in-frame clones, not every one. The sample records roughly 250,000 clones, around 68% being singletons. V was trimmed by 4 bases and J by 6 bases, leaving 11 bases between them. The CDR3 covers 12 residues. Germline CDR1 and CDR2: SGHNT and YYREEE (reference sequence). This receptor was obtained from a man aged 30 to 45 in good health. The source material was naive CD4+ T cells from blood. This rearrangement joins TRBV5-4 to TRBJ2-7; TRBD1 might be the D (5 bases). This CDR3 is CASSLQGGEQYF. In DNA form, the CDR3 reads TGTGCCAGCAGCCTTCAGGGTGGCGAGCAGTACTTC.